This is a list of T cell receptor beta chains from one sample in a study of T cells in Graves' hyperthyroidism and ophthalmopathy. MiXCR, run by TCRdb on the multiplex PCR reads, gives a single entry per CDR3 protein. The data show under 350,000 distinct CDR3 sequences, with 20% to 25% seen just once and around half held by the top ten. The sample was blood. Every receptor here comes from a woman in her forties or fifties with Graves' hyperthyroidism. Both conserved end residues are part of each CDR3. D genes are given only for firm matches. Where a row states a size, it is once, few, many or the class of an expanded clone; other rows omit it.

V: TRBV25-1
J: TRBJ2-2
size: few
D: TRBD2
CDR3: CASRLTSGRSTGELFF
DNA: TGTGCCAGCAGACTAACTAGCGGGAGGAGTACCGGGGAGCTGTTTTTT

V: TRBV27
J: TRBJ2-5
size: many
D: -
CDR3: CASSFGQRPTQETQYF
DNA: TGTGCCAGCAGCTTCGGGCAACGACCTACCCAAGAGACCCAGTACTTC

V: TRBV27
J: TRBJ1-6
size: many
D: -
CDR3: CASRQFNTPLYNSPLHF
DNA: TGTGCCAGCAGGCAGTTTAACACTCCACTCTATAATTCACCCCTCCACTTT

V: TRBV30
J: TRBJ1-2
size: -
D: -
CDR3: CAWNPGLGGYGYTF
DNA: TGTGCCTGGAACCCTGGGCTCGGTGGCTATGGCTACACCTTC

V: TRBV6-2/TRBV6-3
J: TRBJ2-1
size: few
D: TRBD2
CDR3: CASSNQRGEQFF
DNA: TGTGCCAGCAGTAACCAGCGGGGTGAGCAGTTCTTC

V: TRBV3-1
J: TRBJ2-7
size: -
D: TRBD2
CDR3: CASSHLAGGPREQYF
DNA: TGTGCCAGCAGCCACCTAGCGGGAGGGCCCCGCGAGCAGTACTTC

V: TRBV5-8
J: TRBJ2-1
size: -
D: -
CDR3: CASTWSGTSNEQFF
DNA: TGTGCCAGCACCTGGTCTGGGACTTCCAATGAGCAGTTCTTC

V: TRBV13
J: TRBJ1-5
size: few
D: -
CDR3: CASSLGGIISNQPQHF
DNA: TGTGCCAGCAGCTTAGGCGGTATCATTAGCAATCAGCCCCAGCATTTT

V: TRBV2
J: TRBJ2-1
size: few
D: -
CDR3: CASRAVRGDNEQFF
DNA: TGTGCCAGCAGAGCCGTCAGGGGAGACAATGAGCAGTTCTTC

V: TRBV5-8
J: TRBJ1-1
size: many
D: -
CDR3: CASSFSVRVNTEAFF
DNA: TGTGCCAGCAGCTTTTCCGTTCGGGTGAACACTGAAGCTTTCTTT

V: TRBV20-1
J: TRBJ1-2
size: many
D: -
CDR3: CSALEATSRAYGYTF
DNA: TGCAGTGCCTTAGAGGCGACTTCGAGGGCCTATGGCTACACCTTC

V: TRBV10-1
J: TRBJ2-4
size: -
D: -
CDR3: CASSSQGAKNIQYF
DNA: TGCGCCAGCAGTTCCCAGGGGGCCAAAAACATTCAGTACTTC

V: TRBV12-3/TRBV12-4
J: TRBJ1-5
size: -
D: -
CDR3: CASTTGGSVFSNQPQHF
DNA: TGTGCCAGCACTACAGGAGGGAGCGTTTTTAGCAATCAGCCCCAGCATTTT

V: TRBV7-9
J: TRBJ2-7
size: -
D: -
CDR3: CASSSLLDEQYF
DNA: TGTGCCAGCAGCTCTCTCTTAGACGAGCAGTACTTC

V: TRBV28
J: TRBJ1-4
size: many
D: -
CDR3: CASRGEGLRNEKLFF
DNA: TGTGCCAGCAGGGGTGAAGGGCTGAGGAATGAAAAACTGTTTTTT

V: TRBV28
J: TRBJ2-7
size: many
D: -
CDR3: CASSLTVQSSYEQYF
DNA: TGTGCCAGCAGTTTAACCGTCCAAAGCTCCTACGAGCAGTACTTC

V: TRBV5-5
J: TRBJ2-5
size: few
D: -
CDR3: CASSLRVYPGDETQYF
DNA: TGTGCCAGCAGCTTGCGAGTCTACCCCGGGGACGAGACCCAGTACTTC

V: TRBV7-2
J: TRBJ1-6
size: -
D: -
CDR3: CASSLGGNSYNSPLHF
DNA: TGTGCCAGCAGCTTAGGGGGCAACTCCTATAATTCACCCCTCCACTTT

V: TRBV19
J: TRBJ2-1
size: few
D: TRBD1
CDR3: CASSAPGTGGMVWVEQFF
DNA: TGTGCCAGTAGTGCCCCCGGGACAGGGGGTATGGTATGGGTTGAGCAGTTCTTC

V: TRBV20-1
J: TRBJ2-5
size: few
D: TRBD2
CDR3: CSASKGTSPQETQYF
DNA: TGCAGTGCCAGCAAGGGGACTAGCCCACAAGAGACCCAGTACTTC

V: TRBV18
J: TRBJ2-4
size: -
D: TRBD1
CDR3: CASSQTGDQNIQYF
DNA: TGTGCCAGCTCACAAACAGGGGATCAAAACATTCAGTACTTC

V: TRBV5-6
J: TRBJ2-3
size: many
D: -
CDR3: CASSSDGGAVDTQYF
DNA: TGTGCCAGCAGCTCAGATGGGGGCGCCGTAGATACGCAGTATTTT

V: TRBV2
J: TRBJ2-3
size: many
D: -
CDR3: CASRLDSISPDTQYF
DNA: TGTGCCAGCAGGTTGGACTCGATCTCTCCAGATACGCAGTATTTT

V: TRBV30
J: TRBJ2-7
size: once
D: TRBD2
CDR3: CAWAGGYEQYF
DNA: TGTGCCTGGGCGGGAGGCTACGAGCAGTACTTC

V: TRBV2
J: TRBJ2-1
size: many
D: -
CDR3: CASRLDSYNEQFF
DNA: TGTGCCAGCAGGCTCGACTCCTACAATGAGCAGTTCTTC

V: TRBV28
J: TRBJ1-2
size: -
D: TRBD1
CDR3: CASSRNGWEGADGYTF
DNA: TGTGCCAGCAGCCGTAATGGGTGGGAGGGGGCAGATGGCTACACCTTC

V: TRBV18
J: TRBJ2-2
size: many
D: -
CDR3: CATSPESRVTGELFF
DNA: TGTGCCACCTCACCAGAGTCTCGGGTAACCGGGGAGCTGTTTTTT

V: TRBV6-2/TRBV6-3
J: TRBJ2-5
size: few
D: -
CDR3: CASRASPSETQYF
DNA: TGTGCCAGCCGGGCCTCCCCCTCAGAGACCCAGTACTTC

V: TRBV20-1
J: TRBJ2-7
size: many
D: TRBD2
CDR3: CSAISGAPYEQYF
DNA: TGCAGTGCCATAAGCGGGGCGCCCTACGAGCAGTACTTC

V: TRBV27
J: TRBJ1-5
size: -
D: TRBD1
CDR3: CASSKGQGRGNQPQHF
DNA: TGTGCCAGCAGCAAGGGACAGGGAAGGGGCAATCAGCCCCAGCATTTT

V: TRBV20-1
J: TRBJ2-5
size: -
D: TRBD1
CDR3: CSARELTGGRETQYF
DNA: TGCAGTGCTAGAGAGCTAACAGGGGGCCGAGAGACCCAGTACTTC

V: TRBV30
J: TRBJ1-1
size: medium-sized
D: -
CDR3: CAWSQQINTEAFF
DNA: TGTGCCTGGAGTCAACAGATAAACACTGAAGCTTTCTTT

V: TRBV2
J: TRBJ1-1
size: many
D: -
CDR3: CASSGWTSYYNTEAFF
DNA: TGTGCCAGCAGTGGATGGACAAGTTATTACAACACTGAAGCTTTCTTT

V: TRBV12-3/TRBV12-4
J: TRBJ1-1
size: many
D: -
CDR3: CASSRGILNTEAFF
DNA: TGTGCCAGCAGTAGGGGGATCCTGAACACTGAAGCTTTCTTT

V: TRBV7-2
J: TRBJ2-6
size: many
D: TRBD2
CDR3: CASSRASRGGALAGANVLTF
DNA: TGTGCCAGCAGTCGTGCCTCTCGCGGGGGGGCTTTAGCTGGGGCCAACGTCCTGACTTTC

V: TRBV12-3/TRBV12-4
J: TRBJ2-5
size: many
D: -
CDR3: CASSLRTNQETQYF
DNA: TGTGCCAGCAGTTTACGGACTAACCAAGAGACCCAGTACTTC

V: TRBV20-1
J: TRBJ1-5
size: -
D: -
CDR3: CSARDTGVNQPQHF
DNA: TGCAGTGCTAGAGACACGGGGGTCAATCAGCCCCAGCATTTT

V: TRBV9
J: TRBJ2-1
size: many
D: -
CDR3: CASSVVDRAYNEQFF
DNA: TGTGCCAGCAGCGTAGTAGACAGAGCCTACAATGAGCAGTTCTTC

V: TRBV20-1
J: TRBJ2-7
size: many
D: TRBD2
CDR3: CSAGMAGGSAYEQYF
DNA: TGCAGTGCTGGGATGGCGGGAGGGTCAGCCTACGAGCAGTACTTC

V: TRBV30
J: TRBJ2-1
size: many
D: -
CDR3: CAWSYYGQRSSYNEQFF
DNA: TGTGCCTGGAGTTATTATGGTCAGCGGAGCTCCTACAATGAGCAGTTCTTC

V: TRBV2
J: TRBJ1-5
size: -
D: -
CDR3: CASTPTGGWGNQPQHF
DNA: TGTGCCAGCACTCCCACCGGGGGGTGGGGCAATCAGCCCCAGCATTTT